The next 26 T cell receptor beta chains were all read from a single sample in a study of OX40 agonist ivuxolimab in advanced cancers. The table came from immunoSEQ multiplex PCR; TCRdb's copy has only in-frame clones and leaves some out. The table has approximately 75,000 clones, under 90% seen once. This specimen was CD4+ or CD8+ T cells sorted from blood, taken in a trial of the OX40 agonist ivuxolimab. These receptors were obtained from an adult with an advanced solid tumor such as melanoma, head and neck, liver or kidney cancer.

With regard to this clone: Other DNA sequences of this sample code for an identical CDR3. The chain is built from TRBV5-6 and TRBJ2-5; D gene unclear. Germline CDR1 and CDR2: SGHDT and YYEEEE. There are 11 residues in the CDR3. The ends were cut back, 4 bases at V and 1 base at J, with 2 bases in the middle. This CDR3 is CASSLQETQYF. The CDR3 nucleotides are TGTGCCAGCAGCCTCCAAGAGACCCAGTACTTC.

The V and J genes are TRBV5-1 and TRBJ2-5; D is undetermined. CDR3 length: 15 amino acids. CDR1 and CDR2 from the germline V gene are SGHRS and YFSETQ. Trimming took 5 bases from V and 1 from J, leaving 15 bases between them. CDR3 in DNA: TGCGCCAGCAGTCTGCAGCCGTCTTTCCAAGAGACCCAGTACTTC. Its protein product is CASSLQPSFQETQYF.

This chain connects TRBV5-1 to TRBJ2-3, with 9 bases aligning to TRBD1. Germline V gene data show CDR1 as SGHRS and CDR2 as YFSETQ. The CDR3 spans 15 residues. The J segment lost 5 bases and the V segment lost 1 base, leaving 5 bases of the junction unmatched. The CDR3 nucleotides read TGCGCCAGCAGCTTGCCCGGGACAGGGTTAGATACGCAGTATTTT. Translating gives CASSLPGTGLDTQYF.

The chain carries TRBV4-2 and TRBJ2-3; D not resolved. CDR3 length: 16 residues. V lost 0 bases and J 3 bases, leaving 13 bases between the germline ends. The V gene's germline CDR1 is LGHNA and CDR2 YNFKEQ. The CDR3 region is CASSQDLGSGTDTQYF. CDR3 DNA sequence: TGTGCCAGCAGCCAAGATTTGGGAAGTGGGACAGATACGCAGTATTTT.

Regarding this clone: At one of its ends the junction is not consistent with the germline gene, which may arise from a read error. This chain uses TRBV5-5 with TRBJ2-1; 8 bases are shared with TRBD2. This CDR3 has 17 amino acids. Germline CDR1 is SGHKS and CDR2 is YYEKEE (reference sequence). CDR3 sequence (DNA): TGTGCCAGCAAAGTCTCGGCGGGAGGTTCTCGAGCTATTGAGCCGTTCTTC. As protein: CASKVSAGGSRAIEPFF. The whole variable domain, remainder taken from reference TRBV5-5 and TRBJ2-1, is DAGVTQSPTHLIKTRGQQVTLRCSPISGHKSVSWYQQVLGQGPQFIFQYYEKEERGRGNFPDRFSARQFPNYSSELNVNALLLGDSALYLCASKVSAGGSRAIEPFFGPGTRLTVL.

The rearrangement joins TRBV7-2 to TRBJ1-4; tentatively, D is TRBD1 (6 bases). V was clipped by 1 base and J by 5 bases, with 8 bases between them. CDR1 and CDR2 from the germline V gene are SGHTA and FQGNSA. This CDR3 region has 14 residues. The DNA for the CDR3 is TGTGCCAGCAGCTTAGGGACAGCCAATGAAAAACTGTTTTTT. Translating it yields CASSLGTANEKLFF.

The rearrangement joins TRBV2 to TRBJ1-2, with TRBD1 matching 7 bases. This CDR3 has 15 amino acids. V gave up 6 bases and J gave up 0 bases; unmatched junction bases: 7. Germline assignment: CDR1 SNHLY and CDR2 FYNNEI. CDR3 nucleotide sequence: TGTGCCAGCAGGCGGGACAGCCAGACTAACTATGGCTACACCTTC. This encodes CASRRDSQTNYGYTF.

This clone was detected once. The chain employs TRBV5-1 and TRBJ2-1, with D perhaps matching TRBD1 (6 bases). V dropped 4 bases and J dropped 2 bases, with 10 bases sitting between them. CDR3 size: 14 residues. Germline V lookup: CDR1 SGHRS, CDR2 YFSETQ. CDR3 protein: CASSQDSTYNEQFF. DNA for the CDR3: TGCGCCAGCAGCCAGGACAGTACCTACAATGAGCAGTTCTTC. The full variable domain, rest sourced from reference TRBV5-1 and TRBJ2-1, is KAGVTQTPRYLIKTRGQQVTLSCSPISGHRSVSWYQQTPGQGLQFLFEYFSETQRNKGNFPGRFSGRQFSNSRSEMNVSTLELGDSALYLCASSQDSTYNEQFFGPGTRLTVL.

The J gene is TRBJ1-1, the V gene TRBV15; D gene ambiguous. Between the trimmed V and J ends, which lost 0 bases and 1 base, there was a span of 6 bases. The CDR3 has 14 residues. Germline-derived CDR1 and CDR2 are LNHNV and YYDKDF (reference sequence). The CDR3 DNA follows: TGTGCCACCAGCAGAGATCAGGCGAACACTGAAGCTTTCTTT. Residues: CATSRDQANTEAFF.

The rearrangement uses TRBV4-1 and TRBJ2-1; 10 bases are shared with TRBD2. Germline V gene data show CDR1 as MGHRA and CDR2 as YSYEKL. The CDR3 runs to 17 residues. V shed 3 bases and J 0 bases; nucleotides not matched to a gene: 5. DNA for the CDR3: TGCGCCAGCAGCCAGGGTAGCGGGGGGAGCTCCTACAATGAGCAGTTCTTC. Encoded protein: CASSQGSGGSSYNEQFF.

The J gene is TRBJ2-7, the V gene TRBV4-1; weak D call: TRBD1 (5 bases). Germline V gene data show CDR1 as MGHRA and CDR2 as YSYEKL. This CDR3 has 15 amino acids. Deletions cut 2 bases from V and 0 bases from J, with 11 bases between. CDR3: CASSQLTQGSYEQYF. The CDR3 bases are TGCGCCAGCAGCCAACTCACCCAGGGCTCCTACGAGCAGTACTTC.

A few counts support this clone. J is TRBJ1-3 and V is TRBV7-2, with D hard to call. The CDR3 has 13 amino acids. The germline V gene has CDR1 SGHTA and CDR2 FQGNSA. The V gene lost 6 bases and the J gene lost 4 bases, with 10 bases spanning the gap. DNA of the CDR3: TGTGCCAGCAGTTTAAACCCGGGAAACACCATATATTTT. Translation: CASSLNPGNTIYF.

This chain joins TRBV4-1 and TRBJ1-5; D uncertain. CDR1 and CDR2 from the germline V gene are MGHRA and YSYEKL. Trimming left V 4 bases short and J 3 bases short, with 10 bases between. The CDR3 has 14 residues. The CDR3: CASSPDGYNQPQHF. The CDR3 DNA reads as TGCGCCAGCAGCCCCGACGGCTACAATCAGCCCCAGCATTTT.

A single count supports this clone. V usage is TRBV7-2 and J usage is TRBJ2-1; 7 bases align to TRBD2. Germline assignment: CDR1 SGHTA and CDR2 FQGNSA. The J segment lost 6 bases and the V segment lost 1 base, leaving 9 bases of the junction unmatched. This CDR3 region has 16 residues. The chain's CDR3 is CASSLDFPSGFNEQFF. Written as DNA, the CDR3 is TGTGCCAGCAGCTTAGATTTTCCTAGCGGTTTCAATGAGCAGTTCTTC.

On this clone: Distinct nucleotide sequences in the sample also encode this CDR3. This chain uses TRBV29-1 with TRBJ1-1; 9 bases align to TRBD1. CDR1 is SQVTM, CDR2 ANQGSEA, per germline. With 7 bases clipped from V and 5 bases from J, the junction kept 5 bases outside the gene matches. The CDR3 runs 12 residues. The CDR3 spells CSAGTGKTEAFF. The CDR3 DNA follows: TGCAGCGCAGGGACAGGGAAGACTGAAGCTTTCTTT. The complete variable domain, with remaining parts taken from reference TRBV29-1 and TRBJ1-1, reads SAVISQKPSRDICQRGTSLTIQCQVDSQVTMMFWYRQQPGQSLTLIATANQGSEATYESGFVIDKFPISRPNLTFSTLTVSNMSPEDSSIYLCSAGTGKTEAFFGQGTRLTVV.

This clone appeared a single time. The V gene is TRBV6-5, the J gene TRBJ2-7, with 10 bases fitting TRBD1. With V trimmed by 4 bases and J by 6 bases, 6 bases remained unmatched. This CDR3 has 14 residues. The germline V gene has CDR1 MNHEY and CDR2 SVGAGI. Here the CDR3 reads CASSFSGTGAEQYF. The CDR3 DNA follows: TGTGCCAGCAGTTTCTCCGGGACAGGGGCCGAGCAGTACTTC.

This chain links TRBV7-2 with TRBJ2-3; D is uncertain. The germline CDR1 and CDR2 sequences are SGHTA and FQGNSA. CDR3 length equals 14 residues. V was clipped by 2 bases and J by 3 bases, with 9 bases between them. This CDR3 is CASSLTAGTDTQYF. Here the CDR3 DNA reads TGTGCCAGCAGCTTAACGGCTGGGACAGATACGCAGTATTTT. Filled out from reference TRBV7-2 and TRBJ2-3, the complete variable domain reads GAGVSQSPSNKVTEKGKDVELRCDPISGHTALYWYRQSLGQGLEFLIYFQGNSAPDKSGLPSDRFSAERTGGSVSTLTIQRTQQEDSAVYLCASSLTAGTDTQYFGPGTRLTVL.

The rearrangement joins TRBV18 to TRBJ1-5, with unresolved D. From germline, CDR1 is KGHSH and CDR2 LQKENI. Trimming removed 1 base at V and 5 bases at J, with 9 bases between. The CDR3 length is 14 residues. CDR3 sequence (DNA): TGTGCCAGCTCACCACAGCCATTGGATCAGCCCCAGCATTTT. Translating it yields CASSPQPLDQPQHF.

The chain has TRBV19 and TRBJ1-2; D perhaps matches TRBD1 (6 bases). This CDR3 has 15 residues. Deletions cut 6 bases from V and 1 base from J, with 15 bases between. Germline CDR1 is LNHDA and CDR2 is SQIVND (reference sequence). The CDR3 sequence: CASRLTGYFNYGYTF. The DNA of the CDR3 is TGTGCCAGTAGACTAACAGGGTACTTTAACTATGGCTACACCTTC.

The V call is TRBV5-1, the J call TRBJ2-7; the D call may be TRBD1 or TRBD2 (5 bases each). From germline, CDR1 is SGHRS and CDR2 YFSETQ. Trimming left V 0 bases short and J 3 bases short, with 13 bases between. The length of the CDR3 is 15 residues. CDR3 loop: CASSLAAGSNYEQYF. In DNA form, the CDR3 reads TGCGCCAGCAGCTTGGCCGCAGGGAGTAACTACGAGCAGTACTTC.

The genes are TRBV5-1 and TRBJ2-2, with unresolved D. V gave up 3 bases and J gave up 4 bases, with 13 bases separating them. The CDR3 totals 15 residues. Per the germline V gene, CDR1 is SGHRS and CDR2 is YFSETQ. CDR3 in amino acids: CASSSGVPGTGELFF. CDR3 sequence (DNA): TGCGCCAGCAGCTCGGGTGTGCCGGGCACCGGGGAGCTGTTTTTT.

This clone was counted only a few times. The V call is TRBV7-6, the J call TRBJ2-2, with 7 bases aligning to TRBD1. V dropped 5 bases and J dropped 1; count of bases not matched to a gene: 1. Germline V gene lookup returns CDR1 SGHVS and CDR2 FNYEAQ. This CDR3 spans 14 amino acids. CDR3 amino acids: CASSRTGNTGELFF. CDR3 in DNA: TGTGCCAGCAGCCGGACAGGGAACACCGGGGAGCTGTTTTTT.

The chain couples TRBV10-3 to TRBJ1-4; 8 nucleotides line up with TRBD1. V lost 4 bases to trimming and J lost 8 bases; unmatched junction nucleotides: 9. The CDR3 contains 15 residues. Germline V gives CDR1 ENHRY, CDR2 SYGVKD. CDR3 amino acids: CAISGTGKVAEKLFF. CDR3 in DNA: TGTGCCATCAGTGGGACAGGGAAGGTGGCGGAAAAACTGTTTTTT.

V and J are TRBV21-1 and TRBJ1-6; the table's TRBD1 call for D was not verified on the DNA. TRBV21-1 is assigned pseudogene status. The CDR3 loop spans 18 amino acids. CDR3 amino acids: CASSKGSGGDRANSPLHF. The CDR3, as DNA: TGTGCCAGCAGCAAAGGGTCGGGCGGCGACAGGGCTAATTCACCCCTCCACTTT.

This clone showed up just a few times. The genes are TRBV5-6 and TRBJ2-5; D gene uncertain. Trimming took off 0 bases at V and 0 bases at J, with 12 bases between the two ends. CDR1 is SGHDT, CDR2 YYEEEE, per germline. The CDR3 is 16 amino acids. The CDR3 loop reads CASSLVGRQHQETQYF. DNA of the CDR3: TGTGCCAGCAGCTTGGTCGGGCGTCAGCACCAAGAGACCCAGTACTTC. The full variable domain, with the rest looked up from reference TRBV5-6 and TRBJ2-5, is DAGVTQSPTHLIKTRGQQVTLRCSPKSGHDTVSWYQQALGQGPQFIFQYYEEEERQRGNFPDRFSGHQFPNYSSELNVNALLLGDSALYLCASSLVGRQHQETQYFGPGTRLLVL.

The V call is TRBV19, the J call TRBJ1-2, with D uncertain. The CDR3 spans 15 residues. Trimming cost V 1 base and J 4 bases, with 13 bases left between them. From germline, CDR1 is LNHDA and CDR2 SQIVND (reference sequence). The CDR3 sequence is CASSIGRHKTYGYTF. Here the CDR3 DNA reads TGTGCCAGTAGTATAGGGCGACACAAAACCTATGGCTACACCTTC.